What follows are 2 T cell receptor beta chains derived from one specimen sequenced in a study of blood T cell repertoires in COVID-19 (dated by TCRdb to about 2020). Libraries were made using the immunoSEQ multiplex PCR assay. TCRdb took this table from immuneACCESS and kept in-frame rearrangements with V and J called. Such tables lack part of the clones; where checked against another copy, unresolved V genes explain under half of the gap, and the rest is unexplained. In this sample the table shows roughly 260,000 clones, more than 75% of which occur a single time. Of the sample, 2% to 3% is held by the ten largest clones. Sequences were obtained from peripheral blood. These receptors all stem from a woman aged 45-65 years with acute or convalescent COVID-19.

The chain couples TRBV30 to TRBJ2-7; D perhaps matches TRBD1 (6 bases). V lost 2 bases to trimming and J lost 5 bases, with 22 bases between them. Germline V gives CDR1 GTSNPN, CDR2 SVGIG (reference sequence). The CDR3 has 16 residues. CDR3 DNA sequence: TGTGCCTGGAGTTATATGTGGGGACACGAGAAGGACGAGCAGTACTTC. Its translation: CAWSYMWGHEKDEQYF.

The chain carries TRBV19 and TRBJ1-5; the D gene is possibly TRBD1 (5 bases). The V gene's germline CDR1 is LNHDA and CDR2 SQIVND (reference sequence). Trimming shortened V by 4 bases and J by 4 bases, and 8 bases separated the two germline ends. This CDR3 spans 13 amino acids. CDR3 residues: CASSKAGNQPQHF. CDR3 DNA: TGTGCCAGTAGTAAAGCAGGGAATCAGCCCCAGCATTTT.